Listed below are T cell receptor beta chains from one sample, sequenced in a study of T cell responses to AZD1222 COVID-19 vaccine. The method was immunoSEQ multiplex PCR; TCRdb's version includes in-frame clones alone and lacks a portion of them. In the table there are 120,000 or so clones, around 90% of which are singletons. The sample was peripheral blood, taken on day 0 of MenACWY control vaccination. The receptor source for this set is an adult in good health. The CDR3 runs from the conserved cysteine through the conserved F or W. Each record gives: V gene, CDR3 length, D gene, J gene, clone size, CDR3 protein, CDR3 DNA. The D gene is left open where the match is weak. A row's size may be missing; if present it is once, few, many or a size class.

TRBV12-3/TRBV12-4	13	NA	TRBJ2-7	NA	CASSFGQTYEQYF	TGTGCCAGCAGTTTTGGGCAGACCTACGAGCAGTACTTC
TRBV12-3/TRBV12-4	13	NA	TRBJ2-3	NA	CASSFTTDNTQYF	TGTGCCAGCAGTTTCACGACGGATAATACGCAGTATTTT
TRBV7-9	17	TRBD1	TRBJ1-1	NA	CASNPRGDRSLNTEAFF	TGTGCCAGCAACCCCCGAGGGGACAGGAGCTTGAACACTGAAGCTTTCTTT
TRBV7-2	15	TRBD1	TRBJ1-2	NA	CASSLDRGLGYGYTF	TGTGCCAGCAGCTTAGACAGGGGGCTGGGCTATGGCTACACCTTC
TRBV24-1	14	NA	TRBJ2-3	NA	CATSDPGRGDTQYF	TGTGCCACCAGTGACCCCGGGAGAGGAGATACGCAGTATTTT
TRBV7-9	16	TRBD2	TRBJ2-5	NA	CASSSSLIAGDETQYF	TGTGCCAGCAGCTCTTCCCTCATAGCGGGAGATGAGACCCAGTACTTC
TRBV28	16	TRBD2	TRBJ2-2	NA	CASSLLPSGSGGELFF	TGTGCCAGCAGTTTATTACCTAGCGGGAGTGGCGGGGAGCTGTTTTTT
TRBV18	13	TRBD1	TRBJ1-5	NA	CASSPTGQGPQHF	TGTGCCAGCTCACCCACAGGACAGGGGCCCCAGCATTTT
TRBV5-1	14	NA	TRBJ1-2	NA	CASSLRESNYGYTF	TGCGCCAGCAGCTTGCGTGAGTCTAACTATGGCTACACCTTC
TRBV7-6	16	NA	TRBJ2-2	NA	CASSLGPTGYTGELFF	TGTGCCAGCAGCTTAGGGCCGACAGGTTACACCGGGGAGCTGTTTTTT
TRBV5-6	17	TRBD1	TRBJ1-1	NA	CASSTRGRGLSGTEAFF	TGTGCCAGCAGCACCCGGGGCAGGGGGCTGTCGGGCACTGAAGCTTTCTTT
TRBV7-8	14	NA	TRBJ2-7	once	CASSPEGTGVRQYF	TGTGCCAGCAGCCCGGAAGGGACGGGGGTGAGGCAGTACTTC
TRBV18	15	TRBD1	TRBJ1-1	NA	CASSPKGQGASEAFF	TGTGCCAGCTCACCAAAGGGACAGGGGGCGTCTGAAGCTTTCTTT
TRBV19	12	NA	TRBJ1-1	NA	CASRLGNTEAFF	TGTGCCAGTAGATTGGGGAACACTGAAGCTTTCTTT
TRBV19	16	NA	TRBJ2-5	NA	CASSTLTTIPRETQYF	TGTGCCAGTAGTACCCTCACGACCATTCCGCGAGAGACCCAGTACTTC
TRBV4-1	16	NA	TRBJ1-5	NA	CASSQEDSLSNQPQHF	TGCGCCAGCAGCCAAGAGGACAGCCTTAGCAATCAGCCCCAGCATTTT
TRBV7-9	17	NA	TRBJ1-4	NA	CASRKSGRGTIGEKLFF	TGTGCCAGCAGAAAATCCGGCCGGGGGACCATCGGTGAAAAACTGTTTTTT
TRBV27	16	NA	TRBJ1-6	NA	CASRLWGHSYNSPLHF	TGTGCCAGCAGACTCTGGGGGCACTCCTATAATTCACCCCTCCACTTT
TRBV28	12	NA	TRBJ1-1	NA	CASRGPNTEAFF	TGTGCCAGCAGGGGGCCGAACACTGAAGCTTTCTTT
TRBV18	17	TRBD2	TRBJ2-5	NA	CASSPRLAGGQQETQYF	TGTGCCAGCTCACCACGACTAGCGGGAGGTCAGCAAGAGACCCAGTACTTC
TRBV10-1	15	NA	TRBJ1-4	NA	CASSPLTGPNEKLFF	TGCGCCAGCAGTCCCCTAACAGGGCCAAACGAAAAACTGTTTTTT
TRBV18	13	NA	TRBJ1-4	NA	CASSARTNEKLFF	TGTGCCAGCTCAGCGCGGACTAATGAAAAACTGTTTTTT
TRBV10-1	14	NA	TRBJ2-1	NA	CASILRASYNEQFF	TGCGCCAGCATTCTGAGGGCCTCCTACAATGAGCAGTTCTTC
TRBV28	15	TRBD1	TRBJ1-5	NA	CASSPGQGINQPQHF	TGTGCCAGCAGTCCGGGACAGGGTATCAATCAGCCCCAGCATTTT
TRBV14	13	NA	TRBJ2-7	NA	CASSQDLGAEQYF	TGTGCCAGCAGCCAAGACTTAGGGGCCGAGCAGTACTTC
TRBV5-1	18	TRBD1	TRBJ1-1	NA	CASSQGQAKGAPNTEAFF	TGCGCCAGCAGCCAGGGACAGGCCAAAGGGGCCCCGAACACTGAAGCTTTCTTT
TRBV19	15	TRBD1	TRBJ2-7	NA	CASSMDRGLSYEQYF	TGTGCCAGTAGTATGGACAGGGGGCTCTCCTACGAGCAGTACTTC
TRBV28	15	NA	TRBJ1-4	NA	CATHGGRGTNEKLFF	TGTGCCACCCATGGAGGGAGGGGGACTAATGAAAAACTGTTTTTT
TRBV2	12	NA	TRBJ1-4	NA	CASSVGWEKLFF	TGTGCCAGCAGTGTCGGTTGGGAAAAACTGTTTTTT
TRBV28	15	TRBD2	TRBJ2-7	once	CASSSTGGLRYEQYF	TGTGCCAGCAGTTCCACGGGGGGGCTCCGCTACGAGCAGTACTTC
TRBV7-3	15	NA	TRBJ2-2	once	CASSLSYSSTGELFF	TGTGCCAGCAGCTTAAGTTACAGTTCAACCGGGGAGCTGTTTTTT
TRBV7-6	15	TRBD1	TRBJ1-6	NA	CASSPSTGYNSPLHF	TGTGCCAGCAGCCCCTCGACAGGGTATAATTCACCCCTCCACTTT
TRBV30	13	NA	TRBJ2-3	NA	CAWSVPPPDTQYF	TGTGCCTGGAGTGTACCCCCCCCCGATACGCAGTATTTT
TRBV6-5	14	TRBD1	TRBJ1-1	NA	CASKGNRGNAEAFF	TGTGCCAGCAAGGGAAACAGGGGGAACGCTGAAGCTTTCTTT
TRBV5-8	16	TRBD2	TRBJ2-1	NA	CASSLDQRRGDNEQFF	TGTGCCAGCAGCTTGGATCAGCGTCGGGGGGACAATGAGCAGTTCTTC
TRBV4-2	16	TRBD2	TRBJ2-7	NA	CASSQETSGAPYEQYF	TGTGCCAGCAGCCAAGAAACGAGCGGGGCCCCCTACGAGCAGTACTTC
TRBV6-2/TRBV6-3	14	NA	TRBJ2-1	NA	CASSDGGARNEQFF	TGTGCCAGCAGTGATGGGGGGGCTAGGAATGAGCAGTTCTTC
TRBV28	16	TRBD1	TRBJ2-1	once	CASSLWGQGVRNEQFF	TGTGCCAGCAGTTTATGGGGACAGGGGGTTCGAAATGAGCAGTTCTTC
TRBV18	17	NA	TRBJ1-1	NA	CASSPFSDRRLNTEAFF	TGTGCCAGCTCACCATTTTCAGACAGGAGATTGAACACTGAAGCTTTCTTT
TRBV5-1	16	NA	TRBJ1-6	NA	CASSLVSVGMNSPLHF	TGCGCCAGCAGCTTGGTTTCGGTGGGTATGAATTCACCCCTCCACTTT
TRBV5-6	15	NA	TRBJ1-3	NA	CASSFTHSSGNTIYF	TGTGCCAGCTCCTTTACACACAGCTCTGGAAACACCATATATTTT
TRBV23-1	16	TRBD1	TRBJ2-3	NA	CASSQHARGHSDTQYF	TGCGCCAGCAGTCAACACGCTAGGGGGCATTCAGATACGCAGTATTTT
TRBV30	13	NA	TRBJ1-2	NA	CAWSTRQYYGYTF	TGTGCCTGGAGTACCCGACAGTACTATGGCTACACCTTC